Sequencing of this TCR beta chain was carried out in a study of cytomegalovirus exposure and HLA in healthy donors. Points from the study as a whole: It was reported in a later analysis that an Asian-associated ancestry cluster showed fewer N-insertions than the 666-donor mean. A later analysis associated 15,000 or so TCR beta sequences with HLA alleles at a 0.05 false discovery rate. Evidence from a later analysis indicated that most CMV-associated TCR beta chains looked HLA-restricted.

This clone turned up a few times. The antigen remains undetermined. This CDR3 is 12 amino acids long. In germline, CDR1 is SNHLY, CDR2 FYNNEI. V was clipped by 4 bases and J by 6 bases; unmatched bases: 3. The PCR was carried out with 60 Vbeta primers and 13 Jbeta primers. Profiling relied on immunoSEQ multiplex PCR, and the TCRdb table lists in-frame clones only, not all of them. This sample has roughly 100,000 clones; more than 70% occur once, and the top ten carry roughly 1.9%. The receptor comes from a man aged 25-45 years in good health and CMV-seronegative. This chain uses TRBV2 with TRBJ2-7; 7 bases match TRBD1. The sample was PBMCs. CDR3: CASSGQGTEQYF. DNA for the CDR3: TGTGCCAGCAGTGGACAGGGAACCGAGCAGTACTTC.